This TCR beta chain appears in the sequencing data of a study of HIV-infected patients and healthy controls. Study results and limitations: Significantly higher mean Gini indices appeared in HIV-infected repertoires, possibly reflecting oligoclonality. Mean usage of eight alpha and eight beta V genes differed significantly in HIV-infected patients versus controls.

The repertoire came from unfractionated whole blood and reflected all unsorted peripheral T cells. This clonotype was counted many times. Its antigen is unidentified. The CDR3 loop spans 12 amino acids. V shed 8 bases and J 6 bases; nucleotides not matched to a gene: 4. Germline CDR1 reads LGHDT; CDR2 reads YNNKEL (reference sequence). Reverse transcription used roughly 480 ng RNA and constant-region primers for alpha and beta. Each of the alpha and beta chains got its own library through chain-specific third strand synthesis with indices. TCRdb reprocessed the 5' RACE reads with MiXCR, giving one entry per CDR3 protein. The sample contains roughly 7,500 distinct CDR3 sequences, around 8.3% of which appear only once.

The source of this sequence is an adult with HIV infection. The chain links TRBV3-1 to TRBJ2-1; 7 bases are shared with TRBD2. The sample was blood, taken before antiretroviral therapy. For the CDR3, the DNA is TGTGCCAGCGAGCGGGGACTCAATGAGCAGTTCTTC. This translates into CASERGLNEQFF.